This TCR beta chain was observed in a study of CD8 T cells in ankylosing spondylitis (dated by TCRdb to 2015 to 2018). Study-wide context: The study set out to find disease-linked TCR variants by profiling T cell receptor beta repertoires in ankylosing spondylitis patients and healthy donors. The whole study cohort included over 85 healthy donors and 25 ankylosing spondylitis patients. Samples of peripheral blood were taken, and for ankylosing spondylitis patients, synovial fluid was collected as well.

Sequenced using an Illumina HiSeq 2500. TCR beta libraries were prepared by quantitative 5'-RACE with molecular barcodes. As for the authors' bioinformatics: Disease-linked TCR variants were identified with a new computational method built on a probabilistic model of VDJ rearrangement. Clones were called with MiXCR by TCRdb after fastp trimmed the public reads at Q25, and only in-frame beta chains were retained. Rows with a matching CDR3 protein are joined into one entry that keeps the most common DNA and genes. TCRdb, rather than the study authors, made the V and J calls. Within this sample are about 240,000 distinct CDR3 sequences, with approximately 10% of them counted one time only. Of the sample, 2.6% falls within the top ten clones. Results the study describes overall, beyond this receptor: Blood from ankylosing spondylitis patients appeared to be characterized by a TCR beta motif composed of about eight highly homologous amino acid variants. The disease-linked clones were reported as significantly enriched in matched synovial fluid samples from ankylosing spondylitis patients. Some motif variants had previously been reported in the synovial fluid and blood of reactive arthritis patients, which suggests shared mechanisms of disease initiation. A CD8+ phenotype was shown by the disease-linked clones, which were found at relatively low frequencies in peripheral blood.

This clonotype was seen repeatedly, ten times or more. Its antigen is currently not known. Within one base of it there is no much larger clone, and no base qualities were kept. CDR1 MGHRA and CDR2 YSYEKL were looked up in the germline V gene. Counted from cysteine to phenylalanine, this CDR3 has 13 amino acids. Solely the CDR3 DNA is kept, with 39 bases framed from the first base. V and J are truncated by 0 bases and 3 bases respectively, leaving an intervening sequence of 3 bases. Sequenced sample: blood, either unsorted or a sorted T cell fraction (not recorded which). The TCR sequence derives from a male donor with ankylosing spondylitis or in good health (not recorded which). The chain is made from TRBV4-1 and TRBJ1-3; too little of a D gene remains to name it. The nucleotide sequence is TGCGCCAGCAGCCAAGACAGTGGAAACACCATATATTTT. This codes for CASSQDSGNTIYF.